This T cell receptor (beta chain) was identified in a study of cytomegalovirus exposure and HLA in healthy donors. Study results and limitations: TCR beta sequences numbering roughly 18,000 were associated with HLA alleles at 0.05 false discovery rate in a later analysis.

Concerning this clone itself: The target antigen is unknown.

PCR involved 60 Vbeta and 13 Jbeta primers. The data were produced by immunoSEQ multiplex PCR, yet TCRdb's version contains in-frame clones alone and is incomplete. The table has about 180,000 clones, 60% to 80% seen once. Trimming removed 3 bases from V and 1 base from J, with 5 bases in between. The V gene's germline CDR1 is MNHEY and CDR2 SMNVEV (reference sequence). There are 13 residues in the CDR3. Sequencing was done on a sample of PBMCs. The rearrangement uses TRBV27 and TRBJ2-3; a possible D gene is TRBD2 (5 bases). This TCR derives from a man aged 35 to 55 in good health and CMV-seropositive. The CDR3 loop reads CASSFGGTDTQYF. CDR3 in DNA: TGTGCCAGCAGTTTCGGGGGCACAGATACGCAGTATTTT.